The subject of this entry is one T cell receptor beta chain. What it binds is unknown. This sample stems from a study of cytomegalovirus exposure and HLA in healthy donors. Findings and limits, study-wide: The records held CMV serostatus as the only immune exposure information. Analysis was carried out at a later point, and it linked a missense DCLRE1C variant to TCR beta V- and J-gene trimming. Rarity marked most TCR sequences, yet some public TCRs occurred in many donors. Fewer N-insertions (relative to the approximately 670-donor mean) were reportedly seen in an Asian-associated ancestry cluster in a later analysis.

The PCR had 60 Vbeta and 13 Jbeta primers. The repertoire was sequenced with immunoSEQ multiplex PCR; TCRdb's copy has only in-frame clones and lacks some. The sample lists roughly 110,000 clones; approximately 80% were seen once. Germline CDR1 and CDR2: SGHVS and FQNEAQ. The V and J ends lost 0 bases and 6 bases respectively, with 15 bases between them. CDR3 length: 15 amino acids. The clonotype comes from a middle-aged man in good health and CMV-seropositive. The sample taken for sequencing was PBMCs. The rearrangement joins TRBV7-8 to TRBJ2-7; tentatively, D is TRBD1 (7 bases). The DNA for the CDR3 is TGTGCCAGCAGCTTAGCGGGGAGGACAGGCATCGAGCAGTACTTC. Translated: CASSLAGRTGIEQYF.